This TCR beta chain comes out of a study of T cells after yellow fever vaccination. The study's findings and limits: Researchers noted that a small share of clonotypes showed up in both CD4 and CD8 compartments.

They built TCR cDNA with 5'RACE template switching, a step that put in a universal primer site and UMIs. TCRdb re-analysed the 5' RACE reads in MiXCR, keeping a single row per CDR3 protein. The table has under 20,000 distinct CDR3 sequences, about 3.8% seen once. Sequenced here: PBMCs, either bulk or a sorted T-cell subset (CD4+, CD8+, memory, or dextramer-sorted; not recorded which), sampled 15 days after the yellow fever booster vaccination. This receptor was identified in a man in his thirties or forties who received the YFV17D yellow fever vaccine.

The DNA for the CDR3 is TGCAGTGCCAGACTAGGCGATGAGCAGTTCTTC. Amino acid sequence: CSARLGDEQFF. The chain uses TRBV20-1 and TRBJ2-1, with D perhaps TRBD2 (6 bases). The CDR3 runs 11 residues. Germline V gene sequence: CDR1 DFQATT, CDR2 SNEGSKA (reference sequence). The V end was cut by 6 bases, the J end by 8 bases, with 11 bases between.